This T cell receptor (beta chain) originates from a study of CD8 T cells in ankylosing spondylitis. Notes on the study in general: Roughly 8 highly homologous variants formed a TCR beta motif that appeared characteristic of ankylosing spondylitis blood.

A few counts support this clonotype. Antigen unknown. The CDR3 has 19 residues. Trimming took off 8 bases at V and 5 bases at J, with 30 bases between the two ends. CDR1 KGHDR and CDR2 SFDVKD come from the germline V gene. One entry per CDR3 protein, called by TCRdb with MiXCR from the 5' RACE reads. The sample contains some 840,000 distinct CDR3 sequences, roughly 10% of which appear only once. The sample taken for sequencing was blood, either unsorted or a sorted T cell fraction (not recorded which). This TCR was recovered from a male donor with ankylosing spondylitis. The chain uses TRBV24-1 and TRBJ1-5; possible D gene TRBD1, 5 bases. The CDR3 protein is CATNSNLPTGRRGDQPQHF. The CDR3 DNA is TGTGCCACCAATTCAAATCTACCCACGGGGCGTAGAGGGGATCAGCCCCAGCATTTT.